The TCR beta chain under discussion was sequenced for a study of CD8 T cells in ankylosing spondylitis. General study findings and limits: Within matched ankylosing spondylitis synovial fluid, disease-linked clones were reportedly significantly enriched.

V shed 8 bases, J shed 8 bases, and the junction held 11 bases outside the gene matches. The CDR3 extends over 13 amino acids. TCRdb fed the 5' RACE reads into MiXCR, producing one record per CDR3 protein. The data show some 250,000 distinct CDR3 sequences, with 20% to 30% seen just once and roughly 0.67% held by the top ten. This clonotype showed up just a few times. Antigen: not known. The specimen sequenced was blood, either unsorted or a sorted T cell fraction (not recorded which). V is TRBV12-3 or TRBV12-4 and J is TRBJ1-2; TRBD1 aligns across 7 bases. The TCR was taken from a male donor with ankylosing spondylitis or in good health (not recorded which). CDR3 in amino acids: CASGPTGTYGYTF. The CDR3 coding sequence is TGTGCCAGCGGGCCGACAGGGACCTACGGCTACACCTTC.